Sequencing of this T cell receptor beta chain was carried out in a study of siplizumab effects on memory and regulatory T cells. Study-wide results and caveats: Neither a naive nor a memory phenotype was assignable to roughly 80-96% of proliferating CD4+ or CD8+ clones.

Libraries were prepared by immunoSEQ multiplex PCR; TCRdb keeps only in-frame clonotypes and omits some of them. The sample contains about 91,000 clones, roughly 96% of which appear only once. Concerning this clone: Its target is not known.

V was shortened by 6 bases and J by 0 bases, with 15 bases between the two germline ends. This CDR3 is 16 amino acids long. Germline-derived CDR1 and CDR2 are SNHLY and FYNNEI. The receptor comes from a human donor in good health. This chain links TRBV2 with TRBJ2-1; tentative D call: TRBD2 (6 bases). Material: naive CD4+ T cells sorted from blood. CDR3 sequence (DNA): TGTGCCAGCAGGGCGGGACTTTTTAGCTCCTACAATGAGCAGTTCTTC. Its protein product is CASRAGLFSSYNEQFF.